A single sample is the source of the 26 T cell receptor beta chains below, sequenced in a study of beta chain features in type 1 diabetes. Their recognized antigens are unknown. The entirety of the isolated RNA underwent reverse transcription, so expressed TCRB transcripts were sequenced. Assay: immunoSEQ multiplex PCR; the TCRdb copy retains only in-frame clones and omits some. The sample carries about 160,000 clones, roughly 9% recorded once. General study points: Researchers report that Type 1 diabetes patients had moderately but significantly shorter TCRB CDR3s across all four CD4+ subsets.

Sequences were obtained from central memory CD4+ T cells from blood. All receptors come from a woman aged 25 to 39 with type 1 diabetes.

There are a few counts of this clone. J is TRBJ2-7 and V is TRBV7-2; TRBD2 agrees at 10 bases. V shed 1 base and J 4 bases; nucleotides not matched to a gene: 1. The CDR3 totals 14 residues. Germline CDR1 is SGHTA and CDR2 is FQGNSA. CDR3 loop: CASSLVGLAYEQYF. The CDR3 nucleotides are TGTGCCAGCAGCTTAGTGGGACTAGCGTACGAGCAGTACTTC. Combining the CDR3 with reference TRBV7-2 and TRBJ2-7 gives the whole variable domain GAGVSQSPSNKVTEKGKDVELRCDPISGHTALYWYRQSLGQGLEFLIYFQGNSAPDKSGLPSDRFSAERTGGSVSTLTIQRTQQEDSAVYLCASSLVGLAYEQYFGPGTRLTVT.

This chain uses TRBV30 with TRBJ2-5; no firm D call. V shed 7 bases and J shed 10 bases, with 22 bases lying between them. Germline CDR1 GTSNPN, CDR2 SVGIG (reference sequence). This CDR3 region has 13 residues. The CDR3 DNA reads as TGTGCCTCGAGGAGTTCGCGAGGCGTCGACCAGTACTTC. Protein product: CASRSSRGVDQYF.

This clone was found a few times. V gene TRBV5-6 combines with J gene TRBJ1-3; D unresolved. This CDR3 spans 14 amino acids. Germline CDR1 SGHDT, CDR2 YYEEEE. The V gene lost 2 bases and the J gene lost 0 bases, with 6 bases spanning the gap. This chain's CDR3 is CASSFLVSGNTIYF. CDR3 in DNA: TGTGCCAGCAGCTTTCTAGTCTCTGGAAACACCATATATTTT.

The chain couples TRBV29-1 to TRBJ2-1, with 9 nucleotides matching TRBD1. The CDR3 has 15 amino acids. With 3 bases clipped from V and 6 bases from J, the junction kept 9 bases outside the gene matches. The germline V gene encodes CDR1 SQVTM and CDR2 ANQGSEA. The chain's CDR3 is CSVDLGGQGINEQFF. The DNA for the CDR3 is TGCAGCGTTGATCTAGGTGGACAGGGGATCAATGAGCAGTTCTTC.

V gene TRBV5-4 combines with J gene TRBJ1-1; the D gene is possibly TRBD1 (5 bases). Germline V gene sequence: CDR1 SGHNT, CDR2 YYREEE (reference sequence). The CDR3 sequence is 14 residues long. The V end was cut by 5 bases, the J end by 7 bases, with 18 bases between. In nucleotides, the CDR3 is TGTGCCAGCAGGAGACGCGGGGCTAAGGATGAAGCTTTCTTT. This translates into CASRRRGAKDEAFF.

V gene TRBV5-1 combines with J gene TRBJ1-2, with D hard to call. The V end was cut by 4 bases, the J end by 0 bases, with 16 bases between. The CDR3 is made up of 16 amino acids. CDR1 and CDR2 from the germline V gene are SGHRS and YFSETQ. CDR3 residues: CASSPGPQTANYGYTF. For the CDR3, the DNA is TGCGCCAGCAGCCCCGGTCCTCAAACAGCTAACTATGGCTACACCTTC.

For this clone: The sample has other DNA sequences that encode this CDR3 too. V usage is TRBV2 and J usage is TRBJ2-7; no firm D call. CDR1 is SNHLY, CDR2 FYNNEI, per germline. Trimming removed 4 bases from V and 4 bases from J, with 5 bases in between. CDR3 length equals 11 residues. The CDR3 loop reads CASSGQYEQYF. CDR3 bases: TGTGCCAGCAGTGGACAATACGAGCAGTACTTC.

Concerning this clone: The sample carries other DNA sequences with the same CDR3. V is TRBV19 and J is TRBJ1-2, with 9 bases identical to TRBD1. The CDR3 covers 12 residues. Germline loops: CDR1 LNHDA, CDR2 SQIVND (reference sequence). V dropped 8 bases and J dropped 6; count of bases not matched to a gene: 4. As DNA, the CDR3 is TGTGCCAGTTCGGACAGGGGACATGGCTACACCTTC. Amino acids: CASSDRGHGYTF.

The chain carries TRBV2 and TRBJ1-1; TRBD1 matches at 8 bases. This CDR3 region has 14 residues. The J segment lost 1 base and the V segment lost 10 bases, leaving 8 bases of the junction unmatched. Germline assignment: CDR1 SNHLY and CDR2 FYNNEI. DNA for the CDR3: TGTGCCATCACTTTGGGACAGGCGAACACTGAAGCTTTCTTT. This codes for CAITLGQANTEAFF.

The rearrangement uses TRBV7-2 and TRBJ2-7, with D unclear. The V and J ends lost 2 bases and 1 base respectively, with 9 bases between them. Per the germline V gene, CDR1 is SGHTA and CDR2 is FQGNSA. This CDR3 comprises 14 residues. DNA of the CDR3: TGTGCCAGCAGCTTAATTATAGCATCCTACGAGCAGTACTTC. Encoded protein: CASSLIIASYEQYF.

The J gene is TRBJ2-1, the V gene TRBV7-9; 9 nucleotides align to TRBD2. The CDR3 has 14 amino acids. Losses at the gene ends were 3 bases for V and 9 bases for J; bases not matched to a gene: 6. Germline CDR1 is SEHNR and CDR2 is FQNEAQ (reference sequence). CDR3 sequence (DNA): TGTGCCAGCAGCTTGCAGACTAGCGGCCTTGAGCAGTTCTTC. This sequence encodes CASSLQTSGLEQFF.

This chain joins TRBV29-1 and TRBJ2-3, with 10 bases identical to TRBD2. Germline loops: CDR1 SQVTM, CDR2 ANQGSEA. V trimming: 4 bases; J trimming: 3 bases; junction bases outside the gene matches: 7. This CDR3 comprises 15 residues. The CDR3 loop is CSVVQAGGPTDTQYF. The CDR3 DNA sequence: TGCAGCGTTGTGCAAGCGGGAGGGCCGACAGATACGCAGTATTTT.

The chain employs TRBV28 and TRBJ1-4; TRBD1 might be the D (6 bases). The CDR3 consists of 14 residues. Germline CDR1 reads MDHEN; CDR2 reads SYDVKM. V lost 6 bases to trimming and J lost 7 bases, with 15 bases between them. The chain's CDR3 is CASRRAGTTEKLFF. CDR3 DNA sequence: TGTGCCAGCAGGCGAGCCGGGACAACTGAAAAACTGTTTTTT.

This clone turned up a few times. The rearrangement uses TRBV7-3 and TRBJ1-1, with D perhaps TRBD1 (6 bases). The CDR3 consists of 13 residues. Trimming cost V 4 bases and J 1 base, with 7 bases left between them. Per germline, CDR1 SGHTA and CDR2 FQGTGA. CDR3 DNA sequence: TGTGCCAGCAGCTCGGGACAGAACACTGAAGCTTTCTTT. Translating gives CASSSGQNTEAFF.

This clone was observed a few times. The V call is TRBV7-6, the J call TRBJ2-5; a weak D match, TRBD2 (6 bases). Germline lookup yields CDR1 SGHVS and CDR2 FNYEAQ. The CDR3 is 15 residues long. Deletions cut 5 bases from V and 0 bases from J, with 13 bases between. The CDR3 region has the DNA TGTGCCAGCAGCCCCGGAGGGTCGAACCAAGAGACCCAGTACTTC. Amino acid sequence: CASSPGGSNQETQYF.

This chain connects TRBV5-1 to TRBJ1-2, with 9 bases identical to TRBD1. Unmatched junction bases numbered 7, after V lost 2 bases and J lost 5 bases. This CDR3 spans 15 amino acids. Germline CDR1 is SGHRS and CDR2 is YFSETQ. The DNA of the CDR3 is TGCGCCAGCAGCTTTGGCGGGACAGGGCCTTATGGCTACACCTTC. The encoded protein is CASSFGGTGPYGYTF.

This clone occurred a few times. The chain combines TRBV10-2 with TRBJ1-1, with 8 bases lining up with TRBD1. Germline CDR1 is WSHSY and CDR2 is SAAADI. V trimming: 6 bases; J trimming: 7 bases; junction bases outside the gene matches: 10. The CDR3 is 14 amino acids. The CDR3 sequence: CASRETGTGSEAFF. The CDR3 coding sequence is TGCGCCAGCAGAGAGACTGGGACAGGAAGTGAAGCTTTCTTT.

The rearrangement links TRBV4-1 to TRBJ2-7; 7 positions match TRBD1. V gave up 4 bases and J gave up 0 bases; unmatched junction bases: 12. The CDR3 has 17 amino acids. CDR1 and CDR2 from the germline V gene are MGHRA and YSYEKL. CDR3 nucleotides: TGCGCCAGCAGCCCTTCGACAGGGTTGGGAAGCTCCTACGAGCAGTACTTC. It encodes CASSPSTGLGSSYEQYF.

This clone occurred a few times. The rearrangement joins TRBV5-1 to TRBJ1-4, with TRBD1 as a possible D gene (6 bases). Trimming stripped 3 bases from V and 7 bases from J, with 10 bases between. Germline lookup yields CDR1 SGHRS and CDR2 YFSETQ. The CDR3 covers 13 residues. CDR3 sequence: CASSSGVGEKLFF. In nucleotides, the CDR3 is TGCGCCAGCAGCTCAGGGGTTGGTGAAAAACTGTTTTTT.

This clone was counted a few times. The genes are TRBV2 and TRBJ2-3, with TRBD2 matching 10 bases. Looked up from germline, CDR1 is SNHLY and CDR2 is FYNNEI. This CDR3 has 14 amino acids. V gave up 9 bases and J gave up 1 base; unmatched junction bases: 4. In DNA, the CDR3 is TGTGCCAGTCTTAGCGGGAGGCGCACAGATACGCAGTATTTT. Translation: CASLSGRRTDTQYF.

This clone was found a few times. The rearrangement uses TRBV18 and TRBJ1-5; D might be TRBD1 (6 bases). CDR3 size: 15 residues. The germline V gene has CDR1 KGHSH and CDR2 LQKENI. Trimming shortened V by 1 base and J by 7 bases, and 14 bases separated the two germline ends. CDR3 sequence (DNA): TGTGCCAGCTCACCACTACAGGGCCTGGGGCAGCCCCAGCATTTT. Translating it yields CASSPLQGLGQPQHF.

The rearrangement links TRBV30 to TRBJ2-7, with D hard to call. From germline, CDR1 is GTSNPN and CDR2 SVGIG (reference sequence). This CDR3 is built from 13 residues. V was pared by 4 bases and J by 0 bases, with 10 bases between. The CDR3 sequence: CAWTRKSSYEQYF. The CDR3 nucleotides are TGTGCCTGGACCCGAAAGAGCTCCTACGAGCAGTACTTC.

The rearrangement links TRBV7-2 to TRBJ2-7, with 7 bases lining up with TRBD2. The V gene end was trimmed by 2 bases and the J gene end by 2 bases; junction bases not matched to a gene: 6. The germline V gene has CDR1 SGHTA and CDR2 FQGNSA. The CDR3 contains 15 residues. The DNA for the CDR3 is TGTGCCAGCAGCTTAACCCCCCTAGCGGCCTACGAGCAGTACTTC. This codes for CASSLTPLAAYEQYF.

V usage is TRBV5-4 and J usage is TRBJ2-1, with D maybe TRBD2 (5 bases). The CDR3 covers 16 residues. V was clipped by 1 base and J by 4 bases, with 15 bases between them. The germline CDR1 and CDR2 sequences are SGHNT and YYREEE (reference sequence). The DNA for the CDR3 is TGTGCCAGCAGCTTGTCTTCTCGCGGGCTGTACAATGAGCAGTTCTTC. Translated, it gives CASSLSSRGLYNEQFF.

The rearrangement links TRBV7-3 to TRBJ2-3; D may be TRBD2 (7 bases). Trimming took off 5 bases at V and 10 bases at J, with 16 bases between the two ends. The CDR3 sequence is 13 residues long. The V gene's germline CDR1 is SGHTA and CDR2 FQGTGA. The CDR3 region is CASSRGTGGPQYF. The CDR3, as DNA: TGTGCCAGCAGCCGAGGTACGGGGGGCCCGCAGTATTTT. Full variable domain (rest looked up from reference TRBV7-3 and TRBJ2-3): GAGVSQTPSNKVTEKGKYVELRCDPISGHTALYWYRQSLGQGPEFLIYFQGTGAADDSGLPNDRFFAVRPEGSVSTLKIQRTERGDSAVYLCASSRGTGGPQYFGPGTRLTVL.

This clone was counted a few times. The V gene is TRBV4-1, the J gene TRBJ2-7; D not certain. The ends were cut back, 4 bases at V and 4 bases at J, with 11 bases in the middle. CDR1 and CDR2 from the germline V gene are MGHRA and YSYEKL. This CDR3 is built from 13 residues. CDR3: CASSLIVQYEQYF. The CDR3 DNA is TGCGCCAGCAGCCTCATCGTACAGTACGAGCAGTACTTC.